Presented here are 7 T cell receptor beta chains from one specimen sequenced in a study of monozygotic twins with inflammatory bowel disease. No DNA is given; TCRdb re-called the 5' RACE reads and lists each CDR3 protein once. The specimen's table records 300,000 to 400,000 distinct CDR3 sequences. Sequenced input: blood. These receptors were obtained from a human donor with ulcerative colitis or Crohn's disease, or a healthy co-twin of an affected twin (not recorded which).

The rearrangement links TRBV10-3 to TRBJ1-5. CDR1 is ENHRY, CDR2 SYGVKD, per germline. The CDR3 has 12 residues. This CDR3 is CAISEGDQPQHF.

V usage is TRBV12-3 or TRBV12-4 and J usage is TRBJ2-7; TCRdb lists TRBD1, though no DNA is available to test this call. The CDR3 runs 16 residues. CDR3 residues: CASLPGGVFRRYEQYF.

CDR3 loop: CASSSYWGQGSNNEQFF. The chain has TRBV28 and TRBJ2-1; TCRdb selects TRBD1, and the lack of DNA leaves this call unchecked. CDR1 and CDR2 (germline): MDHEN, SYDVKM. The CDR3 runs to 17 residues. Full variable domain (missing parts from reference TRBV28 and TRBJ2-1): DVKVTQSSRYLVKRTGEKVFLECVQDMDHENMFWYRQDPGLGLRLIYFSYDVKMKEKGDIPEGYSVSREKKERFSLILESASTNQTSMYLCASSSYWGQGSNNEQFFGPGTRLTVL.

This rearrangement joins TRBV10-3 to TRBJ2-7. The CDR3 extends over 12 amino acids. CDR1 is ENHRY, CDR2 SYGVKD, per germline. CDR3 protein: CAISDKGIEQYF.

This chain connects TRBV20-1 to TRBJ1-2; TCRdb proposes TRBD1, but this gene call is untestable without DNA. The germline V gene has CDR1 DFQATT and CDR2 SNEGSKA (reference sequence). The CDR3 has 14 residues. CDR3: CSARAGGASYGYTF.

This chain uses TRBV7-2 with TRBJ2-7; lacking DNA, the TRBD2 call made by TCRdb goes unchecked. The CDR3 runs 17 residues. CDR1 is SGHTA and CDR2 is FQGNSA in the germline V gene. CDR3 residues: CASSLAGLGLASYEQYF.

The V call is TRBV4-2, the J call TRBJ2-7; TCRdb calls TRBD1, which cannot be checked without DNA. The CDR3 is made up of 17 amino acids. Germline V gene sequence: CDR1 LGHNA, CDR2 YNFKEQ. The CDR3 spells CASSQQQQGPSSYEQYF.